What follows are 22 T cell receptor beta chains derived from one specimen sequenced in a study of shared clonotypes between healthy human individuals. Clones were sequenced by immunoSEQ multiplex PCR, and TCRdb holds only the in-frame ones, with some missing. This sample carries about a million clones, approximately 80% of them seen once, and the ten largest clones take roughly 1.5%. Sequencing was carried out using memory CD4+ T cells sorted from blood. Subset in this sample: CD45RA-negative fraction. The receptors here all came from a man aged 18 to 29 in good health.

This chain joins TRBV11-2 and TRBJ2-7, with a weak D call TRBD1 (6 bases). Germline CDR1 reads SGHAT; CDR2 reads FQNNGV. Trimming removed 1 base at V and 3 bases at J, with 13 bases between. The CDR3 runs to 15 residues. The CDR3 nucleotides are TGTGCCAGCAGCTTAGGGGACACAGGGAGCTACGAGCAGTACTTC. Its protein product is CASSLGDTGSYEQYF.

The chain carries TRBV4-3 and TRBJ2-5; D gene ambiguous. Trimming removed 0 bases from V and 2 bases from J, with 7 bases in between. CDR3 size: 14 residues. Germline-derived CDR1 and CDR2 are LGHNA and YSLEER. This CDR3 reads CASSQDRQQETQYF. The CDR3 DNA follows: TGCGCCAGCAGCCAAGATCGGCAACAAGAGACCCAGTACTTC.

V gene TRBV6-5 combines with J gene TRBJ2-2, with D possibly TRBD1 on 5 matching bases. V lost 5 bases and J 7 bases, leaving 11 bases between the germline ends. This CDR3 is 13 amino acids long. Germline values: CDR1 MNHEY, CDR2 SVGAGI. The CDR3 protein is CASSVGAFGELFF. The CDR3 DNA sequence: TGTGCCAGCAGTGTAGGGGCTTTCGGGGAGCTGTTTTTT.

The genes are TRBV30 and TRBJ1-1; no definite D call. V shed 0 bases and J shed 7 bases, with 9 bases lying between them. The CDR3 spans 12 residues. From germline, CDR1 is GTSNPN and CDR2 SVGIG (reference sequence). The chain's CDR3 is CAWSVQWGEAFF. DNA of the CDR3: TGTGCCTGGAGTGTACAGTGGGGTGAAGCTTTCTTT.

The J gene is TRBJ1-2, the V gene TRBV28, with a tentative D call TRBD1 (6 bases). Germline V gives CDR1 MDHEN, CDR2 SYDVKM. The CDR3 runs 15 residues. The V end was cut by 4 bases, the J end by 1 base, with 13 bases between. The CDR3 here is CASSSLQGFNYGYTF. The CDR3 DNA reads TGTGCCAGCAGTTCCCTACAGGGATTTAACTATGGCTACACCTTC.

The genes are TRBV6-5 and TRBJ2-3, with no clear D. Germline V gives CDR1 MNHEY, CDR2 SVGAGI. This CDR3 has 13 amino acids. V was clipped by 2 bases and J by 7 bases, with 10 bases between them. CDR3 loop: CASSYHLGNTQYF. As DNA, the CDR3 is TGTGCCAGCAGTTACCATCTAGGGAATACGCAGTATTTT.

V and J are TRBV14 and TRBJ1-5, with no clear D. Germline V lookup: CDR1 SGHDN, CDR2 FVKESK. V was trimmed by 0 bases and J by 2 bases, leaving 17 bases between them. The CDR3 contains 18 residues. The CDR3 DNA sequence: TGTGCCAGCAGCCAAGATAAGGGCATGGAGTGGGGCAATCAGCCCCAGCATTTT. Translating it yields CASSQDKGMEWGNQPQHF.

The table lists this clone with a count of one. This rearrangement joins TRBV5-1 to TRBJ2-7, with 14 bases identical to TRBD2. Germline lookup yields CDR1 SGHRS and CDR2 YFSETQ. There are 16 residues in the CDR3. Trimming removed 4 bases from V and 4 bases from J; junction bases left unmatched: 7. The CDR3: CASSRGTSGSGYEQYF. The CDR3 DNA is TGCGCCAGCAGCAGGGGGACTAGCGGGAGCGGTTACGAGCAGTACTTC.

The table lists this clone with a count of one. This sample also contains other DNA sequences that code for the same CDR3. This rearrangement joins TRBV2 to TRBJ2-1, with D uncertain. The V end lost 5 bases, the J end lost 6 bases, and 8 bases lay between the germline ends. The CDR3 sequence is 12 residues long. Germline-derived CDR1 and CDR2 are SNHLY and FYNNEI. The CDR3 nucleotides are TGTGCCAGCAGTCCCGACGCCAATGAGCAGTTCTTC. Translation: CASSPDANEQFF. Supplemented by reference TRBV2 and TRBJ2-1, the full variable domain reads EPEVTQTPSHQVTQMGQEVILRCVPISNHLYFYWYRQILGQKVEFLVSFYNNEISEKSEIFDDQFSVERPDGSNFTLKIRSTKLEDSAMYFCASSPDANEQFFGPGTRLTVL.

The chain combines TRBV7-2 with TRBJ1-1; no reliable D call. CDR1 and CDR2 from the germline V gene are SGHTA and FQGNSA. The CDR3 is made up of 12 amino acids. V lost 5 bases and J lost 3, with 7 bases in between. The CDR3 loop reads CASSIRDTEAFF. CDR3 sequence (DNA): TGTGCCAGCAGCATTAGAGACACTGAAGCTTTCTTT.

This clone showed up just a few times. The V and J genes are TRBV28 and TRBJ1-6, with TRBD1 matching 7 bases. V lost 2 bases to trimming and J lost 2 bases; unmatched junction nucleotides: 9. CDR1 MDHEN and CDR2 SYDVKM come from the germline V gene. The CDR3 is 18 residues long. The CDR3 sequence: CASSLMGNRGTYNSPLHF. As DNA, the CDR3 is TGTGCCAGCAGTTTAATGGGAAACAGGGGCACCTATAATTCACCCCTCCACTTT.

The chain links TRBV11-2 to TRBJ2-3, with 7 bases that match TRBD2. The V and J ends lost 0 bases and 4 bases, in that order; junction bases with no gene match: 7. The CDR3 has 16 amino acids. Germline assignment: CDR1 SGHAT and CDR2 FQNNGV. The CDR3 nucleotides read TGTGCCAGCAGCTTAGATCGGGGAGGGCCAGCAGATACGCAGTATTTT. Protein product: CASSLDRGGPADTQYF.

The rearrangement uses TRBV2 and TRBJ2-5; TRBD1 is a possible D gene (6 bases). This CDR3 has 13 amino acids. The germline CDR1 and CDR2 sequences are SNHLY and FYNNEI. Trimming removed 5 bases from V and 3 bases from J, with 10 bases in between. CDR3 DNA sequence: TGTGCCAGCAGTCTTAACAGGGAAGAGACCCAGTACTTC. It is translated as CASSLNREETQYF.

The V and J genes are TRBV12-1 and TRBJ1-5; the table's D gene call, TRBD1, was not cross checked with the DNA. TRBV12-1 counts as a pseudogene. The CDR3 spans 17 residues. CDR3 DNA sequence: TGTGCCAGCAGCTTTGCATCCCGGACAGGGAGCAATCAGCCCCAGCATTTT. Its protein product is CASSFASRTGSNQPQHF.

V gene TRBV2 combines with J gene TRBJ2-5; D perhaps matches TRBD1 (5 bases). Deletions cut 1 base from V and 7 bases from J, with 13 bases between. Per germline, CDR1 SNHLY and CDR2 FYNNEI. This CDR3 is 14 amino acids long. The DNA for the CDR3 is TGTGCCAGCAGTGAAGGCCAACAGGTGGGGACCCAGTACTTC. Residues: CASSEGQQVGTQYF.

The chain has TRBV29-1 and TRBJ2-7, with 9 nucleotides matching TRBD1. CDR1 and CDR2 from the germline V gene are SQVTM and ANQGSEA. With V trimmed by 7 bases and J by 6 bases, 16 bases remained unmatched. The CDR3 contains 15 residues. CDR3 protein: CSASEWGQGRAEQYF. Here the CDR3 DNA reads TGCAGCGCATCAGAATGGGGACAGGGCAGGGCCGAGCAGTACTTC.

The chain links TRBV10-3 to TRBJ2-5, with 8 bases aligning to TRBD2. The end of the DNA aligns better with TRBJ2-7, so the J call may be wrong. Looked up from germline, CDR1 is ENHRY and CDR2 is SYGVKD. The CDR3 contains 15 residues. In DNA, the CDR3 is TGTGCCATCAGTCCGGGACTAGGAGTGGCCCACGAGCAGTACTTC. This gives the protein CAISPGLGVAHEQYF.

Only a few counts were recorded for this clone. CDR3 DNA: TGTGCCTGGAGTCGAGGGCCTTCCCTCCACTTT. Its translation is CAWSRGPSLHF. V gene TRBV30 combines with J gene TRBJ1-6; D unclear. Germline V gives CDR1 GTSNPN, CDR2 SVGIG (reference sequence). V was pared by 2 bases and J by 14 bases, with 10 bases between. There are 11 residues in the CDR3.

This clone was detected only a few times. The chain joins TRBV4-3 to TRBJ2-7; a weak D match, TRBD2 (6 bases). The CDR3 extends over 18 amino acids. Deletions cut 0 bases from V and 2 bases from J, with 20 bases between. Germline loops: CDR1 LGHNA, CDR2 YSLEER. The CDR3 DNA reads TGCGCCAGCAGCCAAGATACGGCGGGAACGGGATACGCCTACGAGCAGTACTTC. Its translation: CASSQDTAGTGYAYEQYF.

The V gene is TRBV5-6, the J gene TRBJ2-7, with D possibly matching TRBD1 (6 bases). V was shortened by 3 bases and J by 5 bases, with 12 bases between the two germline ends. Germline V gives CDR1 SGHDT, CDR2 YYEEEE. The CDR3 totals 13 residues. CDR3 nucleotide sequence: TGTGCCAGCAGCTGGGGCAGGGGAGACGAGCAGTACTTC. Protein product: CASSWGRGDEQYF.

The CDR3 loop is CASSATTTPNNEQFF. The CDR3 nucleotides are TGTGCCAGCAGCGCCACAACCACCCCAAACAATGAGCAGTTCTTC. This chain joins TRBV11-3 and TRBJ2-1; D not certain. The CDR3 runs 15 residues. The germline V gene has CDR1 SGHNT and CDR2 YENEEA. Trimming removed 5 bases from V and 5 bases from J, with 16 bases in between. The variable domain in full, completed from reference TRBV11-3 and TRBJ2-1, reads EAGVVQSPRYKIIEKKQPVAFWCNPISGHNTLYWYLQNLGQGPELLIRYENEEAVDDSQLPKDRFSAERLKGVDSTLKIQPAELGDSAVYLCASSATTTPNNEQFFGPGTRLTVL.

This chain connects TRBV5-1 to TRBJ2-7; 9 bases fit TRBD2. Trimming cost V 0 bases and J 3 bases; bases outside gene matches: 7. This CDR3 region has 16 residues. Looked up from germline, CDR1 is SGHRS and CDR2 is YFSETQ. The CDR3, as DNA: TGCGCCAGCAGCTTGGAGCTAGCGGGGAGAGGCTACGAGCAGTACTTC. It is translated as CASSLELAGRGYEQYF.